The 13 T cell receptor beta chains below were found in one sample sequenced in a study of blood T cell repertoires in COVID-19. Measured with immunoSEQ multiplex PCR; TCRdb has only the in-frame clones, and not every one. The data hold about 110,000 clones, with 75% to 90% observed a single time. The sequencing sample was made of peripheral blood. These receptors all come from a human donor in a cohort sampled during active COVID-19.

The rearrangement uses TRBV7-8 and TRBJ2-2, with D possibly matching TRBD2 (6 bases). Germline CDR1 and CDR2: SGHVS and FQNEAQ. Trimming took 4 bases from V and 0 from J, leaving 12 bases between them. The CDR3 is 16 amino acids. CDR3: CASSSRRGANTGELFF. DNA of the CDR3: TGTGCCAGCAGCTCTAGGAGGGGCGCGAACACCGGGGAGCTGTTTTTT.

This rearrangement joins TRBV25-1 to TRBJ1-2; maybe TRBD1 (5 bases). V was clipped by 3 bases and J by 6 bases, with 14 bases between them. This CDR3 region has 14 residues. The germline V gene has CDR1 MGHDK and CDR2 SYGVNS. The CDR3 loop is CASSDPPMTDGYTF. The DNA of the CDR3 is TGTGCCAGCAGTGACCCCCCCATGACAGATGGCTACACCTTC.

This chain links TRBV6-5 with TRBJ1-2, with D possibly TRBD1 on 5 matching bases. CDR1 and CDR2 (germline): MNHEY, SVGAGI. CDR3 length: 14 amino acids. Trimming took off 2 bases at V and 4 bases at J, with 11 bases between the two ends. The CDR3 DNA sequence: TGTGCCAGCAGTTACAGGGGTATAGGCTATGGCTACACCTTC. Its protein product is CASSYRGIGYGYTF.

The count of this clone is one. The V call is TRBV13, the J call TRBJ1-2, with 8 bases matching TRBD1. The junction had 14 bases not matched to a gene; V was cut back by 7 bases and J by 4 bases. The CDR3 has 16 residues. The germline V gene has CDR1 PRHDT and CDR2 FYEKMQ (reference sequence). Here the CDR3 reads CASTPGGTGKPYGYTF. In nucleotides, the CDR3 is TGTGCCAGCACCCCCGGAGGGACAGGAAAACCCTATGGCTACACCTTC.

The J gene is TRBJ1-1, the V gene TRBV2; D gene unclear. Germline V gene data show CDR1 as SNHLY and CDR2 as FYNNEI. The CDR3 is made up of 13 amino acids. V was cut by 10 bases and J by 4 bases, with 16 bases left in between. CDR3 bases: TGTGCCACCACAGCGGAAGCTCGCACTGAAGCTTTCTTT. This codes for CATTAEARTEAFF.

V usage is TRBV24-1 and J usage is TRBJ2-5; 8 bases agree with TRBD2. The germline V gene has CDR1 KGHDR and CDR2 SFDVKD. The J segment lost 2 bases and the V segment lost 5 bases, leaving 9 bases of the junction unmatched. The CDR3 extends over 16 amino acids. In DNA, the CDR3 is TGTGCCACCAGTGGAGGGGTAGCGGGGTCACAAGAGACCCAGTACTTC. Its translation is CATSGGVAGSQETQYF.

The chain employs TRBV10-3 and TRBJ2-5, with 9 bases identical to TRBD2. Germline CDR1 and CDR2: ENHRY and SYGVKD. This CDR3 has 15 residues. V shed 7 bases, J shed 2 bases, and the junction held 8 bases outside the gene matches. CDR3 amino acids: CAINGGGRDQETQYF. The CDR3 nucleotides read TGTGCCATCAACGGAGGCGGGAGGGATCAAGAGACCCAGTACTTC.

The rearrangement links TRBV5-4 to TRBJ2-3; 8 bases are a match to TRBD2. CDR1 and CDR2 (germline): SGHNT, YYREEE (reference sequence). The ends lost 1 base at V and 4 bases at J; junction bases unmatched: 8. CDR3 length: 16 residues. CDR3 nucleotides: TGTGCCAGCAGCTTGCGTCTAGCGGGTGGGGCAGATACGCAGTATTTT. It is translated as CASSLRLAGGADTQYF.

The rearrangement joins TRBV29-1 to TRBJ2-7, with 13 bases lining up with TRBD2. The V gene end was trimmed by 5 bases and the J gene end by 3 bases; junction bases not matched to a gene: 1. CDR3 length: 13 amino acids. Germline CDR1 is SQVTM and CDR2 is ANQGSEA. The CDR3 here is CSVRTSGSYEQYF. CDR3 in DNA: TGCAGCGTTAGGACTAGCGGGAGCTACGAGCAGTACTTC.

In nucleotides, the CDR3 is TGTGCCAGCAGCTTCTTCGACCCAGGGGCTAATGAAAAACTGTTTTTT. This sequence encodes CASSFFDPGANEKLFF. The chain combines TRBV7-8 with TRBJ1-4; possible D gene TRBD1, 6 bases. The CDR3 has 16 residues. V shed 3 bases and J shed 3 bases, with 14 bases lying between them. In germline, CDR1 is SGHVS, CDR2 FQNEAQ. Drawing the rest from reference TRBV7-8 and TRBJ1-4, the complete variable domain is GAGVSQSPRYKVAKRGQDVALRCDPISGHVSLFWYQQALGQGPEFLTYFQNEAQLDKSGLPSDRFFAERPEGSVSTLKIQRTQQEDSAVYLCASSFFDPGANEKLFFGSGTQLSVL.

The gene calls are TRBV21-1 and TRBJ1-4. TRBV21-1 is given as a pseudogene. The CDR3 loop spans 15 amino acids. CDR3 sequence: CASSKARGVYEKLFF. CDR3 DNA sequence: TGTGCCAGCAGCAAAGCACGGGGGGTTTATGAAAAACTGTTTTTT.

V gene TRBV7-9 combines with J gene TRBJ1-2; the match to TRBD1 covers 8 bases. The ends lost 5 bases at V and 4 bases at J; junction bases unmatched: 12. The CDR3 runs 16 residues. Per the germline V gene, CDR1 is SEHNR and CDR2 is FQNEAQ (reference sequence). The CDR3 is CASSNNNPDRGYGYTF. CDR3 nucleotides: TGTGCCAGCAGCAATAACAACCCCGACAGGGGCTATGGCTACACCTTC.

The chain recombines TRBV28 with TRBJ1-5, with a weak D call TRBD1 (5 bases). The CDR3 is 17 residues long. With 7 bases removed from V and 2 bases from J, the gap between germline ends came to 21 bases. Germline V gene lookup returns CDR1 MDHEN and CDR2 SYDVKM. The CDR3: CASIGASTGGGNQPQHF. The CDR3 DNA reads TGTGCCAGCATCGGGGCTTCGACGGGAGGAGGCAATCAGCCCCAGCATTTT. The full variable domain, completed using reference TRBV28 and TRBJ1-5, is DVKVTQSSRYLVKRTGEKVFLECVQDMDHENMFWYRQDPGLGLRLIYFSYDVKMKEKGDIPEGYSVSREKKERFSLILESASTNQTSMYLCASIGASTGGGNQPQHFGDGTRLSIL.